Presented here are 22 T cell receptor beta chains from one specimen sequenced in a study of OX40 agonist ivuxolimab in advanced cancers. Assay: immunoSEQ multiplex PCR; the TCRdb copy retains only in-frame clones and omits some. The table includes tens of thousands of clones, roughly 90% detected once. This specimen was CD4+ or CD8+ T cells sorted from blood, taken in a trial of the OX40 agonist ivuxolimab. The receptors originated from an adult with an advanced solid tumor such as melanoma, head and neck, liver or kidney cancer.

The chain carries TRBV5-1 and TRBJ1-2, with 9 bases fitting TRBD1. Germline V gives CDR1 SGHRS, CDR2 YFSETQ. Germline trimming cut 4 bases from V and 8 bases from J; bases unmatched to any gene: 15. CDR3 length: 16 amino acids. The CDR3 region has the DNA TGCGCCAGCAGCCTGGGATTTGGACAGGGGAATTTCGGCTACACCTTC. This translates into CASSLGFGQGNFGYTF. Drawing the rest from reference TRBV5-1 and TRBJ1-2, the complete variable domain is KAGVTQTPRYLIKTRGQQVTLSCSPISGHRSVSWYQQTPGQGLQFLFEYFSETQRNKGNFPGRFSGRQFSNSRSEMNVSTLELGDSALYLCASSLGFGQGNFGYTFGSGTRLTVV.

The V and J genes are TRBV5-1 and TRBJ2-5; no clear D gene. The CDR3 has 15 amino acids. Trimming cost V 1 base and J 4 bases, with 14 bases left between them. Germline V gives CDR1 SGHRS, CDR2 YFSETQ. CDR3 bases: TGCGCCAGCAGCTTGATGGGTGCGGAGACAGAGACCCAGTACTTC. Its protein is CASSLMGAETETQYF. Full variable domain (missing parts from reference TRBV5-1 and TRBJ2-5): KAGVTQTPRYLIKTRGQQVTLSCSPISGHRSVSWYQQTPGQGLQFLFEYFSETQRNKGNFPGRFSGRQFSNSRSEMNVSTLELGDSALYLCASSLMGAETETQYFGPGTRLLVL.

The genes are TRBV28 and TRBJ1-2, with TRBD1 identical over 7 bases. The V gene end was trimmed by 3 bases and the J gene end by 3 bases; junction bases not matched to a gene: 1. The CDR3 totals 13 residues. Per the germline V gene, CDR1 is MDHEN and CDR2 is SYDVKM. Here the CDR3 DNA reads TGTGCCAGCAGTTTGGGGACAGACTATGGCTACACCTTC. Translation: CASSLGTDYGYTF.

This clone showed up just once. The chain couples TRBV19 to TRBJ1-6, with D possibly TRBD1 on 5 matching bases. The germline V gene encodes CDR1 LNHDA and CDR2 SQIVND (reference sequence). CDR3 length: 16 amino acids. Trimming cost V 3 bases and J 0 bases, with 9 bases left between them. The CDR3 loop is CASSMRGSSYNSPLHF. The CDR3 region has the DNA TGTGCCAGTAGTATGCGGGGCAGCTCCTATAATTCACCCCTCCACTTT. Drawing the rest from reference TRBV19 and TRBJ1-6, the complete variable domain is DGGITQSPKYLFRKEGQNVTLSCEQNLNHDAMYWYRQDPGQGLRLIYYSQIVNDFQKGDIAEGYSVSREKKESFPLTVTSAQKNPTAFYLCASSMRGSSYNSPLHFGNGTRLTVT.

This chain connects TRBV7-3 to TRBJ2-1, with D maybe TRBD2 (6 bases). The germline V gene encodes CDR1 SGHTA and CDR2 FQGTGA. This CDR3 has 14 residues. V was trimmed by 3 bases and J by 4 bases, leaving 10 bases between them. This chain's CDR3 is CASSLAGGYNEQFF. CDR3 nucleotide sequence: TGTGCCAGCAGCTTGGCCGGGGGATACAATGAGCAGTTCTTC.

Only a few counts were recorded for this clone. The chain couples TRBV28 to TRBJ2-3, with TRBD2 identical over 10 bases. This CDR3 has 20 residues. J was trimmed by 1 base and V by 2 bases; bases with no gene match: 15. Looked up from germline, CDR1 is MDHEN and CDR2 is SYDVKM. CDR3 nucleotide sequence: TGTGCCAGCAGTTTAGTTCTTGGGCTAGCGGGAGTGTTCGGCACAGATACGCAGTATTTT. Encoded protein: CASSLVLGLAGVFGTDTQYF.

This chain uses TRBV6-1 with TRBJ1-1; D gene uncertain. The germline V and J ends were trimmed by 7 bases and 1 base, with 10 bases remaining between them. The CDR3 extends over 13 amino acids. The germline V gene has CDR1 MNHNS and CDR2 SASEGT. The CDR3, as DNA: TGTGCCAGCACAATAAACCGGAACACTGAAGCTTTCTTT. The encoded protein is CASTINRNTEAFF.

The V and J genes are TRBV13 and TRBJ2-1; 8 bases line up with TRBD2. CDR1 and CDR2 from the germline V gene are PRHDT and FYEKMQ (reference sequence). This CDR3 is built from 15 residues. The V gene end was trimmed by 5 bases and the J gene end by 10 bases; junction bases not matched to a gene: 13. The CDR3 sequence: CASSPPGLDLGEQFF. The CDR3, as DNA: TGTGCCAGCAGCCCCCCGGGACTAGATTTGGGCGAGCAGTTCTTC. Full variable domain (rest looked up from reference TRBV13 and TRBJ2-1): AAGVIQSPRHLIKEKRETATLKCYPIPRHDTVYWYQQGPGQDPQFLISFYEKMQSDKGSIPDRFSAQQFSDYHSELNMSSLELGDSALYFCASSPPGLDLGEQFFGPGTRLTVL.

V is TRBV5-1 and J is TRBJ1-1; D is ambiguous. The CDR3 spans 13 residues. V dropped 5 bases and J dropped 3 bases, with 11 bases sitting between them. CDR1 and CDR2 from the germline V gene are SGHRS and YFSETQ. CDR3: CASRKGSDTEAFF. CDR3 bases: TGCGCCAGCAGAAAGGGCTCGGACACTGAAGCTTTCTTT.

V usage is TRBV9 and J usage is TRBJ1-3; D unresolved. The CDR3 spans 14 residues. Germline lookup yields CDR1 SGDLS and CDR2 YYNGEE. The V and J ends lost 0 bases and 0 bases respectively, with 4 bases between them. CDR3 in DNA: TGTGCCAGCAGCGTAGAATACTCTGGAAACACCATATATTTT. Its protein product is CASSVEYSGNTIYF.

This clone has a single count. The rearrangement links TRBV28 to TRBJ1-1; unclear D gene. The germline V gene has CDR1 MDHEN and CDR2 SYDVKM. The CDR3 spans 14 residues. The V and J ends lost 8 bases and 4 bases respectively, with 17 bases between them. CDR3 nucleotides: TGTGCCAGCGGTAGCTTCTCGGAGGGCACTGAAGCTTTCTTT. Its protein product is CASGSFSEGTEAFF.

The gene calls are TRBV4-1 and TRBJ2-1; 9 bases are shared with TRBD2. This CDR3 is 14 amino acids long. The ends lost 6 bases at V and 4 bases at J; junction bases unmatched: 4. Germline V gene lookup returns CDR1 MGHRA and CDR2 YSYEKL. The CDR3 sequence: CASSKTSGYNEQFF. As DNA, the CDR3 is TGCGCCAGCAGTAAGACTAGCGGTTACAATGAGCAGTTCTTC.

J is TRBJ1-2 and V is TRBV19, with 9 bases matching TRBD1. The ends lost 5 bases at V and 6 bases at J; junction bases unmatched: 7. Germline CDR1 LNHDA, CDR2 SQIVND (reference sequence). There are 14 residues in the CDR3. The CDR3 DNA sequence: TGTGCCAGTAGTTTGGGACAGGGCGGCCATGGCTACACCTTC. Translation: CASSLGQGGHGYTF. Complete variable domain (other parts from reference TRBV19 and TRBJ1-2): DGGITQSPKYLFRKEGQNVTLSCEQNLNHDAMYWYRQDPGQGLRLIYYSQIVNDFQKGDIAEGYSVSREKKESFPLTVTSAQKNPTAFYLCASSLGQGGHGYTFGSGTRLTVV.

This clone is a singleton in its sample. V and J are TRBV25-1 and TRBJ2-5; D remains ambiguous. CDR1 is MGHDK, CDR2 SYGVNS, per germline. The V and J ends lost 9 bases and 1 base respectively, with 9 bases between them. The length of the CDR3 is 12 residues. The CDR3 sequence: CASMAIQETQYF. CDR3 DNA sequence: TGTGCCAGTATGGCGATCCAAGAGACCCAGTACTTC.

Written as DNA, the CDR3 is TGTGCCAGCAGCGTAGCTAGGCGGGGGGGCGACCCAGATACGCAGTATTTT. Residues: CASSVARRGGDPDTQYF. The chain carries TRBV9 and TRBJ2-3; 9 bases agree with TRBD2. Germline values: CDR1 SGDLS, CDR2 YYNGEE. After removal of 0 bases from V and 4 bases from J, the junction contained 9 bases not matched to a gene. The CDR3 is made up of 17 amino acids. The full variable domain, with the rest looked up from reference TRBV9 and TRBJ2-3, is DSGVTQTPKHLITATGQRVTLRCSPRSGDLSVYWYQQSLDQGLQFLIQYYNGEERAKGNILERFSAQQFPDLHSELNLSSLELGDSALYFCASSVARRGGDPDTQYFGPGTRLTVL.

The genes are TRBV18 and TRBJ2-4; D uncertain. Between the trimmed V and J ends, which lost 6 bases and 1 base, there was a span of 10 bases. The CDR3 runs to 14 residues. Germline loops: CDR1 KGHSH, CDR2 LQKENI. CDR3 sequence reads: CASSPLRAKNIQYF. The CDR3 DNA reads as TGTGCCAGCTCCCCTTTGAGGGCCAAAAACATTCAGTACTTC.

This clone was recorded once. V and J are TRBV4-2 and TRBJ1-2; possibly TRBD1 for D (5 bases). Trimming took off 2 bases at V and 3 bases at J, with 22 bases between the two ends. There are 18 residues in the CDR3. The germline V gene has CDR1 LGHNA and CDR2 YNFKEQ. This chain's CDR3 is CASSQRENLLTVHYGYTF. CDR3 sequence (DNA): TGTGCCAGCAGCCAACGTGAGAATCTCCTGACAGTTCACTATGGCTACACCTTC.

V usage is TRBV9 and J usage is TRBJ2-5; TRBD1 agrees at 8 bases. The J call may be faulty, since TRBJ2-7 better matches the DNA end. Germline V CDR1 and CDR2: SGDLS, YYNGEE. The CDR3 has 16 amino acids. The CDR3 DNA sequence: TGTGCCAGCAGCGTAGCTTCACAAGGACAGGGTCACGAGCAGTACTTC. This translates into CASSVASQGQGHEQYF.

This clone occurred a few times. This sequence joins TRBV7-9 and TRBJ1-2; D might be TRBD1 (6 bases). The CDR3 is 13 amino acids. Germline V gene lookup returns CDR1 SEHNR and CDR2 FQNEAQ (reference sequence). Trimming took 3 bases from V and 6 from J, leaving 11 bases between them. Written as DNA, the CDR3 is TGTGCCAGCAGCTTTGGGTACAGGGATGGCTACACCTTC. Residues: CASSFGYRDGYTF.

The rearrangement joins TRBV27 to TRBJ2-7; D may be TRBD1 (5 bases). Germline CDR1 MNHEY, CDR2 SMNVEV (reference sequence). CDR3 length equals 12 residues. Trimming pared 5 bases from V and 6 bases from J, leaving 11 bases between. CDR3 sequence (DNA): TGTGCCAGCAGTGCCTTAGACAGCGAGCAGTACTTC. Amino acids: CASSALDSEQYF.

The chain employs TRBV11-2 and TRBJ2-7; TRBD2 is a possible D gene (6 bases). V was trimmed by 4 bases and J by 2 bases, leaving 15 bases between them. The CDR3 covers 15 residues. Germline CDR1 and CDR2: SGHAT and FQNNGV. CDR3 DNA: TGTGCCAGCAGCTCGAGGGGACTCGTTACCTACGAGCAGTACTTC. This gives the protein CASSSRGLVTYEQYF.

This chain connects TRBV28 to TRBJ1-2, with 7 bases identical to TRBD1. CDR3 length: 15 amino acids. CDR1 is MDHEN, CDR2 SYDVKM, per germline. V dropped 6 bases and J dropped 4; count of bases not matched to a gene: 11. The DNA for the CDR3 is TGTGCCAGCAGGTCCCCAGGGGGATATACCTATGGCTACACCTTC. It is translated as CASRSPGGYTYGYTF.